This T cell receptor beta chain was sequenced in a study of cytomegalovirus exposure and HLA in healthy donors. Germline V gene sequence: CDR1 SGHTA, CDR2 FQGNSA. The CDR3 totals 15 residues. V was trimmed by 0 bases and J by 9 bases, leaving 12 bases between them. The PCR was carried out with 60 Vbeta primers and 13 Jbeta primers. Here immunoSEQ multiplex PCR was the method, and the copy in TCRdb shows in-frame clones only, minus some. The sample yields under 150,000 clones, under 80% seen once. Study conclusions and caveats: Prior analysis indicated that the majority of TCR beta V segments exhibited productivity approximately 90% or approximately 30% of the time. Researchers reported from a later analysis that most CMV-associated TCR beta chains appeared HLA-restricted. Researchers reported that a few CMV-associated chains were confirmed in vitro as CMV antigen-specific. There was a cluster of highly shared sequence variants that was likely a sequencing artifact.

To note about this clone: What it recognizes is unknown.

This clonotype originated in a woman between 50 and 59 years old in good health and CMV-seropositive. The genes are TRBV7-2 and TRBJ1-6; possibly TRBD1 for D (5 bases). The sample comprised PBMCs. CDR3 coding DNA: TGTGCCAGCAGCTTAGCAGGTCAGGGTCGTTCACCCCTCCACTTT. Amino acids: CASSLAGQGRSPLHF. Full variable domain (missing parts from reference TRBV7-2 and TRBJ1-6): GAGVSQSPSNKVTEKGKDVELRCDPISGHTALYWYRQSLGQGLEFLIYFQGNSAPDKSGLPSDRFSAERTGGSVSTLTIQRTQQEDSAVYLCASSLAGQGRSPLHFGNGTRLTVT.